These 6 T cell receptor beta chains share one sample of origin, sequenced in a study of pediatric ulcerative colitis (dated by TCRdb to about 2019). The library came from the immunoSEQ multiplex PCR assay. TCRdb holds this immuneACCESS table with in-frame rearrangements only. Some clones are missing; in checked studies, unresolved V genes explain under half, and the rest has no known cause. The sample table shows tens of thousands of clones, and around 64% are seen once. Around a sixth of the sample comes from the top ten. During colonoscopy, one to two pinch biopsies were obtained from the rectum for research purposes. The specimen was gut tissue. All receptors come from a boy aged 10-17 years with severe ulcerative colitis.

This sequence joins TRBV10-3 and TRBJ1-5; D may be TRBD1 (5 bases). This CDR3 is built from 13 residues. Trimming cost V 2 bases and J 5 bases, with 7 bases left between them. Germline CDR1 and CDR2: ENHRY and SYGVKD. The CDR3 sequence: CAISERGDQPQHF. The CDR3 DNA is TGTGCCATCAGTGAGCGAGGGGATCAGCCCCAGCATTTT.

The chain employs TRBV9 and TRBJ2-3; weak D call: TRBD2 (6 bases). CDR3 length: 14 residues. Trimming pared 2 bases from V and 0 bases from J, leaving 7 bases between. The germline CDR1 and CDR2 sequences are SGDLS and YYNGEE. Here the CDR3 DNA reads TGTGCCAGCAGCGTTGGGGGGAGCACAGATACGCAGTATTTT. Translation: CASSVGGSTDTQYF.

V and J are TRBV4-1 and TRBJ1-5, with TRBD1 as a possible D gene (5 bases). The CDR3 extends over 17 amino acids. The ends were cut back, 1 base at V and 2 bases at J, with 15 bases in the middle. Germline V gene sequence: CDR1 MGHRA, CDR2 YSYEKL. The CDR3 coding sequence is TGCGCCAGCAGCCAAGCCAGGGCGGGATATGGCAATCAGCCCCAGCATTTT. Translation: CASSQARAGYGNQPQHF.

CDR3 DNA: TGTGCCAGCAGCTTCGGGGGCGTAGTGAGGACTGAAGCTTTCTTT. Its protein is CASSFGGVVRTEAFF. The chain uses TRBV5-4 and TRBJ1-1; weak D call: TRBD1 (6 bases). The CDR3 consists of 15 residues. V shed 2 bases and J shed 5 bases, with 16 bases lying between them. In germline, CDR1 is SGHNT, CDR2 YYREEE (reference sequence). Combining the CDR3 with reference TRBV5-4 and TRBJ1-1 gives the whole variable domain ETGVTQSPTHLIKTRGQQVTLRCSSQSGHNTVSWYQQALGQGPQFIFQYYREEENGRGNFPPRFSGLQFPNYSSELNVNALELDDSALYLCASSFGGVVRTEAFFGQGTRLTVV.

The chain combines TRBV6-5 with TRBJ2-1; D gene unclear. Germline V lookup: CDR1 MNHEY, CDR2 SVGAGI. V lost 2 bases, J lost 5 bases, and 16 bases lay in between. CDR3 length equals 16 residues. CDR3 nucleotides: TGTGCCAGCAGTTACGCTGTCCGGGCCAGACACAATGAGCAGTTCTTC. The encoded protein is CASSYAVRARHNEQFF.

The gene calls are TRBV18 and TRBJ1-1, with D maybe TRBD1 (5 bases). Trimming left V 2 bases short and J 0 bases short, with 19 bases between. Germline assignment: CDR1 KGHSH and CDR2 LQKENI. The CDR3 is made up of 18 amino acids. CDR3 sequence reads: CASSPGTGGISMNTEAFF. In DNA form, the CDR3 reads TGTGCCAGCTCACCAGGGACGGGGGGAATATCGATGAACACTGAAGCTTTCTTT. The full variable domain, with the rest looked up from reference TRBV18 and TRBJ1-1, is NAGVMQNPRHLVRRRGQEARLRCSPMKGHSHVYWYRQLPEEGLKFMVYLQKENIIDESGMPKERFSAEFPKEGPSILRIQQVVRGDSAAYFCASSPGTGGISMNTEAFFGQGTRLTVV.